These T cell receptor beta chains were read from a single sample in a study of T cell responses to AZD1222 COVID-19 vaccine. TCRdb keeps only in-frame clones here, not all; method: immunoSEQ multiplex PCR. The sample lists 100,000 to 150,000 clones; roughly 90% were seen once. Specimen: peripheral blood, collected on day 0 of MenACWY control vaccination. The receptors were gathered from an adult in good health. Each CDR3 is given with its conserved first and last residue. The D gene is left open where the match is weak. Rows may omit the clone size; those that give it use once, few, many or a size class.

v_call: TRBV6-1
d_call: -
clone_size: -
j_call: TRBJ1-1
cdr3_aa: CASSEEELKGAAFF
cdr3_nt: TGTGCCAGCAGTGAAGAAGAGCTGAAGGGTGCCGCTTTCTTT

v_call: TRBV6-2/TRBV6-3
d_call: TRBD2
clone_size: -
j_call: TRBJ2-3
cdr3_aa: CASSYNTGLAGGVWDTDTQYF
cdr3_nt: TGTGCCAGCAGTTACAACACCGGACTAGCGGGAGGGGTTTGGGACACAGATACGCAGTATTTT

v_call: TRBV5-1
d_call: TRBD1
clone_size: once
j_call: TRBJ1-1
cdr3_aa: CASSLFEGAGTFF
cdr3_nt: TGCGCCAGCAGCTTGTTTGAGGGGGCCGGGACGTTCTTT

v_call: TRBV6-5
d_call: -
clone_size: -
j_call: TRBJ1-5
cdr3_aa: CASIGRSYSNQPQHF
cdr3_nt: TGTGCCAGCATTGGGAGAAGTTATAGCAATCAGCCCCAGCATTTT

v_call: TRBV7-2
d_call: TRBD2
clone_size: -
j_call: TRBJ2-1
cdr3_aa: CASSLSSGLAGSEQFF
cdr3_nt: TGTGCCAGCAGCTTATCATCCGGACTAGCGGGAAGCGAGCAGTTCTTC

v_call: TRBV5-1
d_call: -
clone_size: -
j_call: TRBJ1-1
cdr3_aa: CASSLGGNTEAFF
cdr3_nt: TGCGCCAGCAGCTTGGGGGGTAACACTGAAGCTTTCTTT

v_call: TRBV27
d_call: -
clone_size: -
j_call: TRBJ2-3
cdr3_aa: CASCLRDGSTDTQYF
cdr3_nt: TGTGCCAGCTGTCTCCGGGACGGAAGCACAGATACGCAGTATTTT

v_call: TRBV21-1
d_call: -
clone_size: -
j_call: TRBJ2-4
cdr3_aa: CASRRRDREYF
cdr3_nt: TGTGCCAGCAGAAGAAGGGACAGGGAGTACTTC

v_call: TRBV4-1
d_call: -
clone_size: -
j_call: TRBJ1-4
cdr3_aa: CASSQVFGRYEKLFF
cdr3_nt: TGCGCCAGCAGCCAAGTGTTCGGAAGATATGAAAAACTGTTTTTT

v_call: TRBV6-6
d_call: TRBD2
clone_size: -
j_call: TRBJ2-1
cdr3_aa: CASGRTSEYNEQFF
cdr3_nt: TGTGCCAGCGGGCGGACTAGCGAATACAATGAGCAGTTCTTC

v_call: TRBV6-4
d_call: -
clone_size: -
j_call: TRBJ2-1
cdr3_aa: CASSDYGSSYNEQFF
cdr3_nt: TGTGCCAGCAGTGATTACGGGAGTTCCTACAATGAGCAGTTCTTC

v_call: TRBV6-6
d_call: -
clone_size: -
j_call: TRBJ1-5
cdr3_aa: CASSHQGVQPQHF
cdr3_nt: TGTGCCAGCAGCCATCAGGGAGTCCAGCCCCAGCATTTT

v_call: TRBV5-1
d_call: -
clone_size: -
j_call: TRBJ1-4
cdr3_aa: CASSLVAGRNEKLFF
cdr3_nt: TGCGCCAGCAGCTTGGTTGCAGGCCGTAATGAAAAACTGTTTTTT

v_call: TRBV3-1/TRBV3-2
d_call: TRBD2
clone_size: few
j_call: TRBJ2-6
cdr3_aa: CASSQRLAGGSGANVLTF
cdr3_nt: TGTGCCAGCAGCCAAAGACTAGCGGGGGGCTCTGGGGCCAACGTCCTGACTTTC

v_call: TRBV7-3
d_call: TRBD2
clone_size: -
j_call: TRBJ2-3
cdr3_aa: CASSLGTSWSTDTQYF
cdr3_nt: TGTGCCAGCAGCTTAGGGACTAGCTGGAGCACAGATACGCAGTATTTT

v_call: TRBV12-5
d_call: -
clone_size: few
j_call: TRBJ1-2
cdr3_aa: CASGPSELDGYTF
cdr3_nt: TGTGCTAGTGGTCCCAGTGAGCTTGATGGCTACACCTTC

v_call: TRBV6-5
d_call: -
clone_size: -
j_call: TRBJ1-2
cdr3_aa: CASRIPGAINYGYTF
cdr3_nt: TGTGCCAGCAGAATACCAGGGGCTATCAACTATGGCTACACCTTC

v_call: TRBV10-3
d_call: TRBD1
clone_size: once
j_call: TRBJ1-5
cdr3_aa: CAISEGQGGNQPQHF
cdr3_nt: TGTGCCATCAGTGAGGGACAGGGGGGCAATCAGCCCCAGCATTTT

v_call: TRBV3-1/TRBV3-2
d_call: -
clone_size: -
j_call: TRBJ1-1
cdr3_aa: CASSQTAIRTEAFF
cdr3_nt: TGTGCCAGCAGCCAAACAGCTATCCGGACTGAAGCTTTCTTT

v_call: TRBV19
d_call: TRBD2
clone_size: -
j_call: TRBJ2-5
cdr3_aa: CASSIRSGGETQYF
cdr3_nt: TGTGCCAGTAGTATAAGGTCGGGGGGAGAGACCCAGTACTTC

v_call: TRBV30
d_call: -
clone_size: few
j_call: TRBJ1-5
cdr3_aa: CAWSVHSNQPQHF
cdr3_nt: TGTGCCTGGAGTGTACATAGCAATCAGCCCCAGCATTTT

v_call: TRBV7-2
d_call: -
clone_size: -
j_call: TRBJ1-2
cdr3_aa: CASSLNRDGGYTF
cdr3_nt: TGTGCCAGCAGCTTAAACAGGGACGGAGGCTACACCTTC

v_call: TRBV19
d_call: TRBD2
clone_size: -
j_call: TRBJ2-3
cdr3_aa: CASSIGRGSGSDTQYF
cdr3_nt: TGTGCCAGTAGTATAGGACGCGGGAGTGGGTCAGATACGCAGTATTTT

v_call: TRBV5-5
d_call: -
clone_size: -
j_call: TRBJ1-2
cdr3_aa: CASSLWDDPNYGYTF
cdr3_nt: TGTGCCAGCAGCCTGTGGGACGACCCTAACTATGGCTACACCTTC

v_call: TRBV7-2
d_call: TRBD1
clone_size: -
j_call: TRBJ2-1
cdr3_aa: CASSLDGTGKDEQFF
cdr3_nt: TGTGCCAGCAGCCTCGACGGGACAGGGAAGGATGAGCAGTTCTTC

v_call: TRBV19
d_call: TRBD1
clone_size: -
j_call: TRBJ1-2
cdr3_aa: CATKDLTGSHYGYTF
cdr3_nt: TGTGCCACAAAAGACCTGACAGGGTCACACTATGGCTACACCTTC

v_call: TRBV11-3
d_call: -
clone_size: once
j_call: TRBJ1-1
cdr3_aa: CASSTDNSNTEAFF
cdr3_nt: TGTGCCAGCAGCACGGACAATTCGAACACTGAAGCTTTCTTT

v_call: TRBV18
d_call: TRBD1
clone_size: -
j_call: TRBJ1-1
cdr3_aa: CASSPEQGSGTEAFF
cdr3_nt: TGTGCCAGCTCACCAGAACAGGGGAGTGGGACTGAAGCTTTCTTT

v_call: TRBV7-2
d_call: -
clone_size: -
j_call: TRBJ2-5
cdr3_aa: CASSLGYGETQYF
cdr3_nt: TGTGCCAGCAGCTTAGGGTATGGAGAGACCCAGTACTTC

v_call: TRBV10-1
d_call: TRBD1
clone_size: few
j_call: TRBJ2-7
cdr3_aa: CARQTTGTGGFKYF
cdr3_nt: TGCGCCAGGCAAACGACCGGGACAGGGGGGTTCAAGTACTTC

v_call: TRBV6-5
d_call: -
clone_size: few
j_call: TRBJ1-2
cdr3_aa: CASSQGTDRGYGYTF
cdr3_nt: TGTGCCAGCAGCCAGGGAACCGACAGAGGCTATGGCTACACCTTC

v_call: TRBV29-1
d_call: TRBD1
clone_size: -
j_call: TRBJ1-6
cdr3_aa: CSVATGSSYNSPLHF
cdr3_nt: TGCAGCGTTGCGACAGGGAGCTCCTATAATTCACCCCTCCACTTT

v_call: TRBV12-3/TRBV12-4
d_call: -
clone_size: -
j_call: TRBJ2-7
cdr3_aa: CASTGDSYEQYF
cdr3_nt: TGTGCCAGCACGGGCGACAGCTACGAGCAGTACTTC

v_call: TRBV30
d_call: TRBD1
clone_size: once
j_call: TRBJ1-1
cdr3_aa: CAWRADRVGAEAFF
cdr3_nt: TGTGCCTGGAGAGCGGACAGGGTGGGTGCTGAAGCTTTCTTT

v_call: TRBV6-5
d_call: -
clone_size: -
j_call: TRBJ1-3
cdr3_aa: CASSYTDTISGNTIYF
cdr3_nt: TGTGCCAGCAGTTACACTGACACGATCTCTGGAAACACCATATATTTT

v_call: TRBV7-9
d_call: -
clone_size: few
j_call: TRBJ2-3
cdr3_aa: CASSLTSGVTDTQYF
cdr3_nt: TGTGCCAGCAGCTTAACTTCGGGGGTCACAGATACGCAGTATTTT

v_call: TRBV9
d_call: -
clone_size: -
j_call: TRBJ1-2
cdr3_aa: CASSVATGLNYGYTF
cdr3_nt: TGTGCCAGCAGCGTAGCTACTGGGCTTAACTATGGCTACACCTTC

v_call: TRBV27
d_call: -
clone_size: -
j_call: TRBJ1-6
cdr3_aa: CASSLSTGPSYNSPLHF
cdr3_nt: TGTGCCAGCAGTTTATCGACGGGTCCCTCCTATAATTCACCCCTCCACTTT

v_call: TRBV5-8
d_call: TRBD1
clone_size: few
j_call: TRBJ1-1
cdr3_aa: CASSSAPDRANTEAFF
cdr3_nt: TGTGCCAGCAGCTCCGCCCCGGACAGGGCGAACACTGAAGCTTTCTTT

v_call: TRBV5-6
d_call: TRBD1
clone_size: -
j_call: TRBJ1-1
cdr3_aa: CASSLERDRWNTEAFF
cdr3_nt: TGTGCCAGCAGCTTGGAGAGGGACAGGTGGAACACTGAAGCTTTCTTT

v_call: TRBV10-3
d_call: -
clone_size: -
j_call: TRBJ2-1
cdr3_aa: CAISDFNEQFF
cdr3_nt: TGTGCCATCAGTGACTTCAATGAGCAGTTCTTC

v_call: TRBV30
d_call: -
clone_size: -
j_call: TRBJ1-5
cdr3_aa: CAWSVTGRSQPQHF
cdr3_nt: TGTGCCTGGAGTGTCACCGGGCGTTCACAGCCCCAGCATTTT